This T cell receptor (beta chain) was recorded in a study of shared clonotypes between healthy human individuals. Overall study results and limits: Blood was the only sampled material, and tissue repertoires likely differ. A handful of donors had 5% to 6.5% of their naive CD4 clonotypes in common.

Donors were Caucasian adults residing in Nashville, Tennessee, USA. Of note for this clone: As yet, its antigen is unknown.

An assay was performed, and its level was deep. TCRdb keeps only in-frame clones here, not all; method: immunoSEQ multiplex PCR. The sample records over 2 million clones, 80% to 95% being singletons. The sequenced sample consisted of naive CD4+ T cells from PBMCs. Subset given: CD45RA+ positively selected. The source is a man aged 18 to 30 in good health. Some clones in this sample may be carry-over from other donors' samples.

The CDR3 DNA reads TGTGCCAGCAGCCCGGGGGATAGTAGGCAGTCGGAAAAACTGTTTTTT. As protein: CASSPGDSRQSEKLFF. This rearrangement joins TRBV9 to TRBJ1-4; maybe TRBD1 (5 bases). This CDR3 is built from 16 residues. The germline gives CDR1 SGDLS, CDR2 YYNGEE. Trimming took off 4 bases at V and 8 bases at J, with 21 bases between the two ends.